The 4 T cell receptor beta chains in this list originate from one sample, sequenced in a study of cytomegalovirus exposure and HLA in healthy donors. It was with 60 Vbeta and 13 Jbeta primers that the PCR ran. Libraries were prepared by immunoSEQ multiplex PCR; TCRdb keeps only in-frame clonotypes and omits some of them. The data show some 150,000 clones, with roughly 80% seen just once and 4% to 4.5% held by the top ten. Sequencing was done on a sample of PBMCs. The receptors shown here come from a woman between 35 and 50 years old in good health and CMV-seropositive.

This chain joins TRBV6-5 and TRBJ2-1; 8 positions agree with TRBD2. Looked up from germline, CDR1 is MNHEY and CDR2 is SVGAGI. This CDR3 spans 16 amino acids. Trimming cost V 2 bases and J 0 bases; bases outside gene matches: 3. The CDR3 protein is CASSYTGTSSYNEQFF. As DNA, the CDR3 is TGTGCCAGCAGTTACACCGGGACTAGCTCCTACAATGAGCAGTTCTTC.

This clone was seen once. The chain's CDR3 is CASSVRGDRSTDTQYF. The CDR3 coding sequence is TGTGCCAGCAGTGTAAGGGGGGACAGAAGCACAGATACGCAGTATTTT. The J gene is TRBJ2-3, the V gene TRBV7-2, with D possibly TRBD1 on 7 matching bases. CDR1 is SGHTA, CDR2 FQGNSA, per germline. Trimming pared 6 bases from V and 0 bases from J, leaving 16 bases between. This CDR3 region has 16 residues.

This rearrangement joins TRBV6-1 to TRBJ1-4; TRBD1 agrees at 7 bases. The ends lost 1 base at V and 3 bases at J; junction bases unmatched: 11. This CDR3 has 18 amino acids. In germline, CDR1 is MNHNS, CDR2 SASEGT. The CDR3 coding sequence is TGTGCCAGCAGTGAAGTAGTCAGGGGGGTAATTGCTAATGAAAAACTGTTTTTT. Its translation: CASSEVVRGVIANEKLFF.

This chain connects TRBV28 to TRBJ1-2, with 8 bases that match TRBD1. The trim removed 5 bases at V and 7 bases at J, leaving 12 bases unmatched. Per germline, CDR1 MDHEN and CDR2 SYDVKM. CDR3 length: 15 amino acids. The CDR3 protein is CASSPRQGILSGYTF. CDR3 nucleotide sequence: TGTGCCAGCAGTCCGCGACAGGGGATTCTGAGTGGCTACACCTTC.